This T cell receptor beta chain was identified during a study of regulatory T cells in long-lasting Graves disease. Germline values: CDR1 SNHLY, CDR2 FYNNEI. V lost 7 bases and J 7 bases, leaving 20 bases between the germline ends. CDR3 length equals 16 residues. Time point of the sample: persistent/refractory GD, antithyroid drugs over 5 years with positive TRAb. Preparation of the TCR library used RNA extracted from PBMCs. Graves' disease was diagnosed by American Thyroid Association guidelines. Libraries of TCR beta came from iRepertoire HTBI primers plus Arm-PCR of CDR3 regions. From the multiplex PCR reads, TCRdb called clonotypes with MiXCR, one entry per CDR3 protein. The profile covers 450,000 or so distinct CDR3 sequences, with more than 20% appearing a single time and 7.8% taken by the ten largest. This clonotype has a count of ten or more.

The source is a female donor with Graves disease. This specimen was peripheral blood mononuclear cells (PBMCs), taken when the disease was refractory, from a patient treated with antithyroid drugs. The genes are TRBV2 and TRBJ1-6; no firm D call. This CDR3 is CASKALAISKNSPLHF. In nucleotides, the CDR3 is TGTGCCAGCAAGGCTTTGGCCATATCTAAGAATTCACCCCTCCACTTT.